In terms of frequency, the clone carrying this T cell receptor beta chain is medium-sized (0.01 to 0.1%). TRB amplification used 250 ng of peripheral blood genomic DNA. This sample stems from a study of T cell clusters in autoimmune cytopenias. Germline loops: CDR1 MNHNS, CDR2 SASEGT. The length of the CDR3 is 16 residues. TRB rearrangements were amplified by touch-down multiplex PCR with mixed TRB-A/B primers. TCRdb re-called the multiplex PCR reads; every CDR3 protein appears as one record, without DNA. This sample lists about 9,500 distinct CDR3 sequences; its ten largest clones have 7% to 10%. The V and J genes are TRBV6-1 and TRBJ1-6; TCRdb names TRBD1, which stays unverified in the absence of DNA. This TCR came from a human donor with an autoimmune cytopenia or autoimmune hepatitis (not recorded which). Sequenced input: peripheral blood. The CDR3 is CASRVRPGQSNSPLHF.